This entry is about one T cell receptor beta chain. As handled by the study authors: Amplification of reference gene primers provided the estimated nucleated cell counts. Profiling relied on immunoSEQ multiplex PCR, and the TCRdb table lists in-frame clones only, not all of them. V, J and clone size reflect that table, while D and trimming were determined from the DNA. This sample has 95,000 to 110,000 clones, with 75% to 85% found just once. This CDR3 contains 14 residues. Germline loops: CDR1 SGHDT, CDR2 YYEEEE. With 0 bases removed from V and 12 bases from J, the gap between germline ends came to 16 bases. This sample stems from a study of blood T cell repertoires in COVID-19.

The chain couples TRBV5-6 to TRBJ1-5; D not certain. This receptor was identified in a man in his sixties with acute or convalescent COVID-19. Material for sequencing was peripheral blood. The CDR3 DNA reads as TGTGCCAGCAGCTTGGTAGGCAGCAACGGGTTCCAGCATTTT. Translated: CASSLVGSNGFQHF.